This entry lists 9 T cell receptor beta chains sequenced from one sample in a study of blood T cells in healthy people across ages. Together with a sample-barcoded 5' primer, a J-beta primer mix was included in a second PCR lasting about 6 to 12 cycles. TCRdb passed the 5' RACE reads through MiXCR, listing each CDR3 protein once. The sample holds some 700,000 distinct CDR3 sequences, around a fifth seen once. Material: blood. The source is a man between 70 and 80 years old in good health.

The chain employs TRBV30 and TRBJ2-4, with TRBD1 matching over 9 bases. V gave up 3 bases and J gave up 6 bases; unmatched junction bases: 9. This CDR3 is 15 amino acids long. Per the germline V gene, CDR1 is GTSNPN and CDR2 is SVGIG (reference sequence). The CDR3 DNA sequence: TGTGCCTGGAGCTTTAGGGGACAGGGTTCAAACATTCAGTACTTC. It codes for CAWSFRGQGSNIQYF.

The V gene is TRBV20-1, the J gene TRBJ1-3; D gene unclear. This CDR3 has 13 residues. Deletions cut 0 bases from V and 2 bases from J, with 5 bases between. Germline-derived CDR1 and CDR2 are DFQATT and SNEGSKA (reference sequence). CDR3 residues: CSARDLPGNTIYF. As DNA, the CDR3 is TGCAGTGCTAGAGATCTTCCTGGAAACACCATATATTTT.

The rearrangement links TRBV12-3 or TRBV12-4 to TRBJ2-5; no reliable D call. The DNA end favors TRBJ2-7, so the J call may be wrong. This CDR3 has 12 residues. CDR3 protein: CASSSRVGEQYV. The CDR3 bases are TGTGCCAGCAGTTCCCGGGTAGGCGAGCAGTACGTC.

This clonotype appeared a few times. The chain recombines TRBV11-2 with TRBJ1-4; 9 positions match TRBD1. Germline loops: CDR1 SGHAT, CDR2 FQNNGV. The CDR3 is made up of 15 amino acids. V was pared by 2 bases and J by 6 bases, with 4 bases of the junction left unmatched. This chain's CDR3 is CASSLTGQGDEKLFF. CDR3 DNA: TGTGCCAGCAGCTTAACGGGACAGGGAGATGAAAAACTGTTTTTT.

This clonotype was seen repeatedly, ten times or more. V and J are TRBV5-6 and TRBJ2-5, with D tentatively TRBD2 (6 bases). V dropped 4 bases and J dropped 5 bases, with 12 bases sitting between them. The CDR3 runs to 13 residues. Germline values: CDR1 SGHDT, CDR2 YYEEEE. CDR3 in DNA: TGTGCCAGCAGCCCTGGGACTCGGGAGACCCAGTACTTC. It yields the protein CASSPGTRETQYF.

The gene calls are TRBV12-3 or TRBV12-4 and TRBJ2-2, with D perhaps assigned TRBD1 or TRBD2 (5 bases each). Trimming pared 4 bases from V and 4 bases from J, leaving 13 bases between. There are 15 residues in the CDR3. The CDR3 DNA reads TGTGCCAGCAGTTCCTCGGGACGGCTCACCGGGGAGCTGTTTTTT. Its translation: CASSSSGRLTGELFF.

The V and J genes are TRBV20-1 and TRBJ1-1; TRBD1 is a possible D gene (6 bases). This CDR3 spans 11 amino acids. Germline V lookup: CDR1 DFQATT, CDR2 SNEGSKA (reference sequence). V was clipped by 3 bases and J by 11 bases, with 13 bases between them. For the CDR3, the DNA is TGCAGTGCTAGTTCGACAGGAATGGCTTTCTTT. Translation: CSASSTGMAFF.

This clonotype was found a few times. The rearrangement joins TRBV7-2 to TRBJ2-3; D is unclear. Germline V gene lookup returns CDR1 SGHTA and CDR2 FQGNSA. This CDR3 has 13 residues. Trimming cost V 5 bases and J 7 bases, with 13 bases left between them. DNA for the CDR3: TGTGCCAGCAGCCGCCGGGCAACAAATACGCAGTATTTT. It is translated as CASSRRATNTQYF.

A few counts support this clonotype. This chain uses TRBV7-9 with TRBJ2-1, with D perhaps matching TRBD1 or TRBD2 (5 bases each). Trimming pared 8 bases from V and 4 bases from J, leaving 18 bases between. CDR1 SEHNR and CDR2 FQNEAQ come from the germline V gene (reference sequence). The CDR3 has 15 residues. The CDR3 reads CASLSRDDRYNEQFF. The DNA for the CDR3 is TGTGCCAGCCTATCTCGGGACGATAGGTACAATGAGCAGTTCTTC.